These T cell receptor beta chains were read from a single sample in a study of OX40 agonist ivuxolimab in advanced cancers. The repertoire was sequenced with immunoSEQ multiplex PCR; TCRdb's copy has only in-frame clones and lacks some. The sample has 70,000 or so clones, approximately 90% seen once. The sample in question was CD4+ or CD8+ T cells sorted from blood, obtained in a trial of the OX40 agonist ivuxolimab. The origin of the receptors is an adult with an advanced solid tumor such as melanoma, head and neck, liver or kidney cancer. CDR3s include the opening cysteine and the closing phenylalanine or tryptophan. The D gene is left open where the match is weak. The size of a clone is reported for some rows only, either as once, few or many, or as a class for expanded clones.

j_gene	abundance	v_gene	d_gene	CDR3nt	CDR3aa
TRBJ2-7	.	TRBV27	.	TGTGCCAGCAGCGAACAGGGTATTGGCGAGCAGTACTTC	CASSEQGIGEQYF
TRBJ1-1	.	TRBV5-4	.	TGTGCCAGCAGCTCCTGGGACAACGAAGCTTTCTTT	CASSSWDNEAFF
TRBJ1-1	.	TRBV30	.	TGTGCCTGGCTTGGACCGCGCACTGAAGCTTTCTTT	CAWLGPRTEAFF
TRBJ2-7	.	TRBV4-3	.	TGCGCCAGCAGCCAAGAAGGTCCACCGGGTTTTAGCTCCTACGAGCAGTACTTC	CASSQEGPPGFSSYEQYF
TRBJ1-2	.	TRBV5-6	.	TGTGCCAGCAGCTTGGCATCTGGGGATGGATCTGGCTACACCTTC	CASSLASGDGSGYTF
TRBJ1-3	.	TRBV2	.	TGTGCCAGCAGTCCGAATCGTGGGGAATTTGGAAACACCATATATTTT	CASSPNRGEFGNTIYF
TRBJ2-5	.	TRBV10-3	.	TGTGCCATCAGTGATCCACCCCAAGAGACCCAGTACTTC	CAISDPPQETQYF
TRBJ2-7	.	TRBV30	.	TGTGCCTGGAGCACAGGTAGTTCCTACGAGCAGTACTTC	CAWSTGSSYEQYF
TRBJ2-2	.	TRBV6-6	TRBD1	TGTGCCAGCAGTTACCGGGACAGGGTTGGGGGGGAGCTGTTTTTT	CASSYRDRVGGELFF
TRBJ2-7	.	TRBV9	.	TGTGCCAGCAGCGTAGGGGAGATTGACCACGAGCAGTACTTC	CASSVGEIDHEQYF
TRBJ2-1	.	TRBV18	TRBD2	TGTGCCAGCTCACCGGGACTAGCGGGAGGTGAAATATACAATGAGCAGTTCTTC	CASSPGLAGGEIYNEQFF
TRBJ2-3	.	TRBV9	.	TGTGCCAGCAGCGCCCCGACAGGGACTAGCACAGATACGCAGTATTTT	CASSAPTGTSTDTQYF
TRBJ1-1	.	TRBV6-5	.	TGTGCCAGCAGCCAACTCGGCACTGAAGCTTTCTTT	CASSQLGTEAFF
TRBJ1-2	.	TRBV9	TRBD1	TGTGCCAGCAGACAAGAGGACAGGTCGAACTATGGCTACACCTTC	CASRQEDRSNYGYTF
TRBJ2-1	.	TRBV11-2	TRBD2	TGTGCCACCTCGGGGAGGGGAGTCTCCTACAATGAGCAGTTCTTC	CATSGRGVSYNEQFF
TRBJ2-3	.	TRBV9	.	TGTGCCAGCAGCGTAAGTACAGGCGCAACTAGCACAGATACGCAGTATTTT	CASSVSTGATSTDTQYF
TRBJ2-1	few	TRBV6-6	.	TGTGCCAGCAGGGACAATGAGCAGTTCTTC	CASRDNEQFF
TRBJ2-7	.	TRBV9	TRBD1	TGTGCCAGCAGCGTTAGGGACAGGGACTACGAGCAGTACTTC	CASSVRDRDYEQYF
TRBJ2-2	.	TRBV27	.	TGTGCCAGCAGGAGGGGGGGGCGAAGCACCGGGGAGCTGTTTTTT	CASRRGGRSTGELFF
TRBJ2-5	.	TRBV7-9	.	TGTGCCAGCAGCAAGAGATTAGAAGGAGGAGAGACCCAGTACTTC	CASSKRLEGGETQYF
TRBJ2-1	.	TRBV6-1	.	TGTGCCAGCAGTGTCGAATGGTTGAGTCAAGAGATCTATAATGAGCAGTTCTTC	CASSVEWLSQEIYNEQFF
TRBJ2-5	once	TRBV2	TRBD2	TGTGCCAGCAGCGGACTAGCGGGACGGGGGCTACAAGAGACCCAGTACTTC	CASSGLAGRGLQETQYF
TRBJ2-1	.	TRBV4-2	.	TGTGCCAGCAGCCAAGAGGTCGATACAGGCTACAATGAGCAGTTCTTC	CASSQEVDTGYNEQFF
TRBJ2-3	.	TRBV7-3	.	TGTGCCAGCAGCTCGGCGGGAACTAGCACAGATACGCAGTATTTT	CASSSAGTSTDTQYF
TRBJ2-1	once	TRBV7-3	.	TGTGCCAGCAGCTCCCTTGGAGGCGAACACAATGAGCAGTTCTTC	CASSSLGGEHNEQFF
TRBJ2-1	.	TRBV27	TRBD2	TGTGCCAGCAGTCTTATAGCGGGAGGAATAAATTACAATGAGCAGTTCTTC	CASSLIAGGINYNEQFF
TRBJ2-7	.	TRBV19	TRBD1	TGTGCCAGTAGTATGGGACAGGGATTCTCCTACGAGCAGTACTTC	CASSMGQGFSYEQYF
TRBJ2-1	.	TRBV14	.	TGTGCCAGCAGCGGAAAGGACCTATTTCCGGGTGAGCAGTTCTTC	CASSGKDLFPGEQFF
TRBJ2-1	.	TRBV13	TRBD1	TGTGCCAGCAGCGAGCAGGACAGGCTCGGCAATGAGCAGTTCTTC	CASSEQDRLGNEQFF
TRBJ2-6	.	TRBV19	.	TGTGCCAGTAGTATAGGAAGGTTTTCTGGGGCCAACGTCCTGACTTTC	CASSIGRFSGANVLTF
TRBJ2-3	.	TRBV11-1	TRBD2	TGTGCCAGCAGCCCGACAGCGGGAGGGCCTGTAGATACGCAGTATTTT	CASSPTAGGPVDTQYF
TRBJ2-1	.	TRBV28	TRBD2	TGTGCCAGCAGTTTGGGACTATCTTACAATGAGCAGTTCTTC	CASSLGLSYNEQFF
TRBJ1-4	.	TRBV5-4	.	TGTGCCAGCAGCCCAGGGCGGGCTAATGAAAAACTGTTTTTT	CASSPGRANEKLFF
TRBJ1-5	few	TRBV4-1	.	TGCGCCAGCAGCCAAGATGGGGTTAGCAATCAGCCCCAGCATTTT	CASSQDGVSNQPQHF
TRBJ2-7	.	TRBV5-1	TRBD2	TGCGCCAGTTCACTAGCGGGAGTTGACGAGCAGTACTTC	CASSLAGVDEQYF
TRBJ1-5	.	TRBV5-5	TRBD1	TGTGCCAGCAGCTTGTGGGGACAGGGTCCTAATCAGCCCCAGCATTTT	CASSLWGQGPNQPQHF
TRBJ2-1	.	TRBV19	.	TGTGCCAGTAGTATTACAGCCTACAATGAGCAGTTCTTC	CASSITAYNEQFF
TRBJ2-7	.	TRBV4-2	.	TGTGCCAGCAGCCAAGACAAGAACTACGAGCAGTACTTC	CASSQDKNYEQYF
TRBJ1-1	.	TRBV9	.	TGTGCCAGCAGCGTAGAGTCCGGGAGCACTGAAGCTTTCTTT	CASSVESGSTEAFF
TRBJ2-2	once	TRBV5-6	.	TGTGCCAGCAGCCCGGGACAGAACACCGGGGAGCTGTTTTTT	CASSPGQNTGELFF
TRBJ2-1	once	TRBV7-9	TRBD1	TGTGCCAGCGGGGGACAGGGGATTATCAATGAGCAGTTCTTC	CASGGQGIINEQFF
TRBJ2-2	.	TRBV6-5	.	TGTGCCAGCAGTTACGACCTCGAGAGTGGTACCGGGGAGCTGTTTTTT	CASSYDLESGTGELFF
TRBJ2-3	.	TRBV19	TRBD2	TGTGCCACCCTGGGGCTAGCGGGAGAGTCCCGGCACACAGATACGCAGTATTTT	CATLGLAGESRHTDTQYF
TRBJ1-5	.	TRBV27	.	TGTGCCAGCAGTTTATCTTCCAATCAGCCCCAGCATTTT	CASSLSSNQPQHF
TRBJ2-7	once	TRBV28	.	TGTGCCAGCAGTTCCTCCCCCCACGAGCAGTACTTC	CASSSSPHEQYF
TRBJ2-3	.	TRBV6-5	TRBD1	TGTGCCAGCAGTTACGGGACAGGGATCGGCACAGATACGCAGTATTTT	CASSYGTGIGTDTQYF
TRBJ1-5	.	TRBV4-3	.	TGCGCCAGCAGCCAGGGGACAAGCAATCAGCCCCAGCATTTT	CASSQGTSNQPQHF
TRBJ2-7	once	TRBV5-1	.	TGCGCCAGCGGACAGAGCTCCTACGAGCAGTACTTC	CASGQSSYEQYF
TRBJ1-2	.	TRBV5-4	.	TGTGCCAGCAGCTTGGTCGGGGACTATGGCTACACCTTC	CASSLVGDYGYTF
TRBJ2-2	.	TRBV28	.	TGTGCCAGCAGTTTTTTGGCTTCATCTAACACCGGGGAGCTGTTTTTT	CASSFLASSNTGELFF
TRBJ2-5	.	TRBV7-9	.	TGTGCCAGCAGCTTCCTTACGGACCAAGAGACCCAGTACTTC	CASSFLTDQETQYF
TRBJ2-1	.	TRBV9	.	TGTGCCAGCAACCGAGGGGGAGCGGGAAATGAGCAGTTCTTC	CASNRGGAGNEQFF
TRBJ2-2	.	TRBV9	TRBD2	TGTGCCAGCAGCGTCAATAGCGGGGCTTCGAACACCGGGGAGCTGTTTTTT	CASSVNSGASNTGELFF
TRBJ2-2	.	TRBV5-6	TRBD2	TGTGCCAGCAGCTTAAGTAGCGGGAGTGACACCGGGGAGCTGTTTTTT	CASSLSSGSDTGELFF
TRBJ1-2	.	TRBV4-1	TRBD1	TGCGCCAGCAGCCAAGCAACCCCCGGGACAGCTTATGGCTACACCTTC	CASSQATPGTAYGYTF
TRBJ1-1	.	TRBV6-6	.	TGTGCCAGCAGTTTCTCGACAGGTCTGTCTGAAGCTTTCTTT	CASSFSTGLSEAFF
TRBJ1-5	.	TRBV6-5	.	TGTGCCAGCAGTTACGGGAGTGGTCAGCCCCAGCATTTT	CASSYGSGQPQHF
TRBJ1-2	.	TRBV27	TRBD1	TGTGCCAGCAGTTTATCGGGGACAGGATCTCATGGCTACACCTTC	CASSLSGTGSHGYTF
TRBJ2-7	.	TRBV7-8	.	TGTGCCAGCATCCCTGGGGCAGACTCGGGCGAGCAGTACTTC	CASIPGADSGEQYF
TRBJ2-3	.	TRBV27	.	TGTGCCAGCGGGCACCTGGATAAGCAGTATTTT	CASGHLDKQYF